Listed below are T cell receptor beta chains from one sample, sequenced in a study of cytomegalovirus exposure and HLA in healthy donors. Generated by immunoSEQ multiplex PCR, the TCRdb table keeps only in-frame clones and is missing some. The sample holds tens of thousands of clones; roughly 94% are singletons and the top ten take roughly 4.4%. Specimen: PBMCs. Receptors were obtained from a man in his late teens or twenties in good health and CMV-seropositive. CDR3s leave out the opening cysteine and the closing phenylalanine or tryptophan. D genes are given only for firm matches.

v_call d_call cdr3_aa
TRBV4-1 TRBD1 ASSYEMTGGNEQF
TRBV14 NA ASSQGQPQSTYEQY
TRBV6-5 NA ASSQLGVGGYT
TRBV7-9 NA ASSQSGGLLPMGYT
TRBV28 TRBD2 ASTYRGGDWDTQY
TRBV30 NA AWSPDRFGYT
TRBV6-1 NA ASIERGSRLQY
TRBV27 NA ASRVGLVRNSPLH
TRBV5-5 TRBD2 ASSFPRAGGPKYEQY
TRBV28 TRBD1 ASRRQGQLSGYT
TRBV28 NA ASSLNSIGAF
TRBV6-1 NA ASSEGQWSSGNTIY